This record looks at one TCR beta chain sequence and its context. The sample originates from a study of blood T cell repertoires in COVID-19. Study-wide context: Collection of acute and convalescent COVID-19 samples took place in the United States, Italy and Spain.

Source study methods: Estimated nucleated cell counts came from reference gene primer amplification. The data were produced by immunoSEQ multiplex PCR, yet TCRdb's version contains in-frame clones alone and is incomplete. The V and J calls and clone size are taken from that table; D and trimming were inferred from the DNA. The data hold hundreds of thousands of clones, with 85% to 90% observed a single time. One Seattle source followed patients from active infection through their disease course. Germline V gene sequence: CDR1 KGHSH, CDR2 LQKENI. This CDR3 has 14 amino acids. V lost 3 bases to trimming and J lost 10 bases, with 13 bases between them.

The specimen sequenced was peripheral blood. The chain is built from TRBV18 and TRBJ1-6; D not resolved. The TCR was taken from a woman in her seventies with COVID-19, enrolled during active disease. The CDR3 DNA is TGTGCCAGCTCACCTGCACCGGTTTTCTCACCCCTCCACTTT. This translates into CASSPAPVFSPLHF.